This TCR beta chain comes out of a study of cytomegalovirus exposure and HLA in healthy donors. V was shortened by 2 bases and J by 3 bases, with 13 bases between the two germline ends. The V gene's germline CDR1 is MNHEY and CDR2 SMNVEV (reference sequence). The length of the CDR3 is 15 residues. 13 Jbeta primers and 60 Vbeta primers were used for the PCR. Assay used: immunoSEQ multiplex PCR; TCRdb lists only in-frame clones, some missing. The repertoire holds fewer than 150,000 clones, roughly three quarters seen once, with roughly 4.7% in the top ten. Turning to this clone: Its antigen is not identified.

Study observations and caveats: Researchers counted about 150 TCR beta chains as cytomegalovirus-associated.

The material sequenced was PBMCs. The chain couples TRBV27 to TRBJ1-1; D perhaps matches TRBD1 (5 bases). The TCR was taken from a male donor in good health and CMV-seronegative. For the CDR3, the DNA is TGTGCCAGCAGTTTAGGGGCAGGTAGGCACACTGAAGCTTTCTTT. This encodes CASSLGAGRHTEAFF.